Listed below are T cell receptor beta chains from one sample, sequenced in a study of shared clonotypes between healthy human individuals. Generated by immunoSEQ multiplex PCR, the TCRdb table keeps only in-frame clones and is missing some. The data show roughly 1 million clones, 70% to 80% seen once. The sequenced sample was memory CD4+ T cells from PBMCs. The receptors stem from a man in his late teens or twenties in good health. Some clones in this sample may be carry-over from other donors' samples. The CDR3 runs from the conserved cysteine through the conserved F or W. The order of the fields is clone size, J gene, CDR3 length, D gene, V gene, CDR3 protein, CDR3 DNA. The D gene is left open where the match is weak. Not every row has a clone size; where given, it reads once, few, many or a size class.

. | TRBJ2-3 | 15 | TRBD2 | TRBV27 | CASSLAAHEGDTQYF | TGTGCCAGCAGTCTAGCGGCCCATGAGGGAGATACGCAGTATTTT
. | TRBJ1-4 | 14 | . | TRBV6-1 | CASSEGFSFEKLFF | TGTGCCAGCAGTGAAGGGTTTTCATTTGAAAAACTGTTTTTT
. | TRBJ1-1 | 11 | TRBD1 | TRBV20-1 | CSAQGDTEAFF | TGCAGTGCACAGGGGGACACTGAAGCTTTCTTT
. | TRBJ2-7 | 11 | . | TRBV18 | CASSPQVEQYF | TGTGCCAGCTCACCCCAGGTCGAGCAGTACTTC
once | TRBJ2-1 | 13 | . | TRBV5-5 | CASSQGRQSSQFF | TGTGCCAGCAGCCAGGGGCGGCAGTCGTCCCAGTTCTTC
. | TRBJ2-1 | 13 | . | TRBV4-1 | CASSLYSYNEQFF | TGCGCCAGCAGCCTTTACTCGTACAATGAGCAGTTCTTC
once | TRBJ2-7 | 17 | . | TRBV7-9 | CASSLGGTAGTTFEQYF | TGTGCCAGCAGCTTAGGGGGAACCGCGGGAACCACTTTCGAGCAGTACTTC
. | TRBJ1-2 | 12 | . | TRBV5-1 | CASSVGAYGYTF | TGCGCCAGCAGCGTGGGGGCGTATGGCTACACCTTC
many | TRBJ2-7 | 15 | TRBD1 | TRBV2 | CASTLDRERSYEQYF | TGTGCCAGCACCCTGGACAGGGAACGCTCCTACGAGCAGTACTTC
. | TRBJ1-1 | 13 | . | TRBV30 | CAWVLPGRNEAFF | TGTGCCTGGGTCTTACCGGGCCGAAATGAAGCTTTCTTT
. | TRBJ1-2 | 14 | TRBD1 | TRBV19 | CASTFQTGNYGYTF | TGTGCCAGTACCTTTCAGACAGGGAACTATGGCTACACCTTC
. | TRBJ2-4 | 12 | . | TRBV30 | CAWSLAKNIQYF | TGTGCCTGGAGTCTAGCCAAAAACATTCAGTACTTC
few | TRBJ2-7 | 15 | . | TRBV4-3 | CASSQDQGLSYEQYF | TGCGCCAGCAGCCAAGATCAGGGGTTGTCCTACGAGCAGTACTTC
few | TRBJ2-7 | 14 | TRBD2 | TRBV5-1 | CASRVLAGDYEQYF | TGCGCCAGCAGAGTACTAGCGGGAGACTACGAGCAGTACTTC
. | TRBJ2-1 | 18 | TRBD2 | TRBV19 | CAIIPGLAGDFPPNEQFF | TGTGCCATAATTCCGGGACTAGCGGGAGATTTCCCCCCAAATGAGCAGTTCTTC
. | TRBJ1-2 | 13 | . | TRBV7-8 | CASSPDVGRGYTF | TGTGCCAGCAGCCCCGACGTCGGGCGCGGCTACACCTTC
few | TRBJ2-1 | 15 | . | TRBV2 | CASSEIRSSYNEQFF | TGTGCCAGCAGTGAGATCCGATCCTCCTACAATGAGCAGTTCTTC
. | TRBJ1-4 | 16 | . | TRBV5-1 | CASSSGAWGMAEKLFF | TGCGCCAGCAGCTCGGGTGCGTGGGGGATGGCTGAAAAACTGTTTTTT
. | TRBJ2-1 | 15 | TRBD2 | TRBV2 | CASRGGSSSYNEQFF | TGTGCCAGCAGGGGCGGGAGTAGCTCCTACAATGAGCAGTTCTTC
. | TRBJ2-2 | 14 | . | TRBV10-3 | CAIKDELNTGELFF | TGTGCCATCAAGGACGAGCTAAACACCGGGGAGCTGTTTTTT
. | TRBJ1-4 | 16 | . | TRBV5-1 | CASSLGDKAGREKLFF | TGCGCCAGCAGCTTGGGAGACAAGGCGGGGAGAGAAAAACTGTTTTTT
few | TRBJ2-6 | 15 | TRBD1 | TRBV5-6 | CASSLGGAGANVLTF | TGTGCCAGCAGCTTAGGGGGCGCTGGGGCCAACGTCCTGACTTTC
. | TRBJ2-3 | 15 | TRBD2 | TRBV5-1 | CASSMTSGGTDTQYF | TGCGCCAGCAGTATGACTAGCGGGGGCACAGATACGCAGTATTTT
few | TRBJ2-1 | 16 | TRBD2 | TRBV4-1 | CASSQDGRAEYNEQFF | TGCGCCAGCAGCCAAGACGGGAGGGCAGAGTACAATGAGCAGTTCTTC
. | TRBJ1-2 | 14 | TRBD1 | TRBV7-3 | CASSPTSGGGGYTF | TGTGCCAGCAGCCCAACCTCAGGGGGCGGAGGCTACACCTTC
. | TRBJ1-4 | 14 | . | TRBV6-5 | CASRSGRAAEKLFF | TGTGCCAGCAGGTCCGGACGGGCTGCGGAAAAACTGTTTTTT
. | TRBJ2-7 | 13 | . | TRBV28 | CASTRPPITEQYF | TGTGCCAGCACCCGACCCCCGATTACCGAGCAGTACTTC
once | TRBJ1-1 | 14 | . | TRBV5-5 | CASSLIPPDTEAFF | TGTGCCAGCAGCTTGATCCCGCCAGACACTGAAGCTTTCTTT
. | TRBJ1-1 | 13 | . | TRBV14 | CASSQDFFSEAFF | TGTGCCAGCAGCCAAGATTTCTTCAGTGAAGCTTTCTTT
few | TRBJ1-3 | 15 | TRBD1 | TRBV6-1 | CASKPVQGRINTIYF | TGTGCCAGCAAGCCTGTACAGGGGAGAATAAACACCATATATTTT
. | TRBJ2-3 | 15 | . | TRBV7-3 | CASSLGGPATDTQYF | TGTGCCAGCAGCTTAGGGGGACCGGCAACAGATACGCAGTATTTT
. | TRBJ2-7 | 14 | TRBD1 | TRBV5-4 | CASSQRQGVEEQYF | TGTGCCAGCAGCCAACGACAGGGGGTTGAAGAGCAGTACTTC
. | TRBJ1-6 | 15 | . | TRBV4-2 | CASSQGQGKNSPLHF | TGTGCCAGCAGCCAAGGGCAGGGGAAGAATTCACCCCTCCACTTT
. | TRBJ2-7 | 14 | . | TRBV2 | CASTERVRTYEQYF | TGTGCCAGCACCGAACGGGTCCGCACCTACGAGCAGTACTTC
. | TRBJ2-6 | 16 | . | TRBV5-4 | CASSLTQSSGANVLTF | TGTGCCAGCAGCTTGACCCAGAGCTCTGGGGCCAACGTCCTGACTTTC
. | TRBJ2-5 | 14 | . | TRBV7-9 | CASSLSLARETQYF | TGTGCCAGCAGCTTATCTCTAGCCCGGGAGACCCAGTACTTC
. | TRBJ1-2 | 14 | TRBD1 | TRBV7-9 | CASSLAGTEYGYTF | TGTGCCAGCAGCTTAGCCGGGACAGAGTATGGCTACACCTTC
. | TRBJ2-3 | 14 | . | TRBV7-3 | CASSLGMRTDTQYF | TGTGCCAGCAGCCTTGGGATGAGAACAGATACGCAGTATTTT
. | TRBJ2-1 | 13 | . | TRBV9 | CASSVVSRDEQFF | TGTGCCAGCAGCGTAGTGTCTAGGGATGAGCAGTTCTTC
. | TRBJ1-1 | 13 | TRBD1 | TRBV6-6 | CASSGTGDTEAFF | TGTGCCAGCTCCGGGACAGGGGACACTGAAGCTTTCTTT
. | TRBJ2-7 | 17 | . | TRBV7-8 | CASSPGRVPQSSYEQYF | TGTGCCAGCAGCCCTGGCAGGGTACCCCAAAGCTCCTACGAGCAGTACTTC
. | TRBJ2-5 | 18 | . | TRBV14 | CASSPLKNPGRQGETQYF | TGTGCCAGCAGCCCACTGAAAAACCCAGGCAGGCAGGGGGAGACCCAGTACTTC
. | TRBJ2-5 | 13 | . | TRBV25-1 | CASSQFKGETQYF | TGTGCCAGCAGTCAGTTCAAGGGGGAGACCCAGTACTTC
. | TRBJ1-5 | 16 | . | TRBV4-1 | CASTPGATGSNQPQHF | TGCGCCTCGACCCCGGGGGCAACGGGTAGCAATCAGCCCCAGCATTTT
. | TRBJ2-7 | 15 | TRBD2 | TRBV5-1 | CASSLGTSGTLEQYF | TGCGCCAGCAGCTTGGGGACTAGCGGGACACTCGAGCAGTACTTC
. | TRBJ2-2 | 16 | TRBD1 | TRBV7-2 | CATTSIRDRGLLELFF | TGTGCCACCACGTCAATACGGGACAGGGGGCTTCTAGAGCTGTTTTTT
. | TRBJ2-1 | 16 | TRBD2 | TRBV11-3 | CASRGTSGRTYNEQFF | TGTGCCAGCAGAGGGACTAGCGGGAGAACATACAATGAGCAGTTCTTC
. | TRBJ2-3 | 14 | . | TRBV5-1 | CASSLQGPPDTQYF | TGCGCCAGCAGCTTGCAAGGCCCCCCAGATACGCAGTATTTT
. | TRBJ2-5 | 14 | . | TRBV9 | CASSSDPGKETQYF | TGTGCCAGCAGCTCCGACCCTGGAAAAGAGACCCAGTACTTC
. | TRBJ2-1 | 15 | TRBD2 | TRBV7-8 | CASSLLPSGYNEQFF | TGTGCCAGCAGCTTATTGCCTAGCGGTTACAATGAGCAGTTCTTC
. | TRBJ2-3 | 16 | TRBD1 | TRBV27 | CASGFRTGSSTDTQYF | TGTGCCAGCGGATTTAGGACAGGGTCTAGCACAGATACGCAGTATTTT
. | TRBJ2-3 | 12 | . | TRBV18 | CASSRAGDTQYF | TGTGCCAGCTCACGGGCAGGGGATACGCAGTATTTT
few | TRBJ2-2 | 12 | . | TRBV19 | CASSRPTGELFF | TGTGCCAGTAGTCGTCCGACCGGGGAGCTGTTTTTT
. | TRBJ1-2 | 14 | . | TRBV18 | CASSHRTAPDGYTF | TGTGCCAGCTCACACCGGACAGCGCCCGATGGCTACACCTTC
. | TRBJ1-2 | 13 | . | TRBV13 | CASGSLSGHGYTF | TGTGCCAGCGGGAGTCTTTCTGGGCATGGCTACACCTTC
few | TRBJ2-5 | 14 | . | TRBV5-8 | CASSLGPGRETQYF | TGTGCCAGCAGCTTGGGCCCGGGGCGGGAGACCCAGTACTTC
. | TRBJ1-2 | 13 | . | TRBV29-1 | CSVDLGGNYGYTF | TGCAGCGTTGACCTTGGGGGCAATTATGGCTACACCTTC